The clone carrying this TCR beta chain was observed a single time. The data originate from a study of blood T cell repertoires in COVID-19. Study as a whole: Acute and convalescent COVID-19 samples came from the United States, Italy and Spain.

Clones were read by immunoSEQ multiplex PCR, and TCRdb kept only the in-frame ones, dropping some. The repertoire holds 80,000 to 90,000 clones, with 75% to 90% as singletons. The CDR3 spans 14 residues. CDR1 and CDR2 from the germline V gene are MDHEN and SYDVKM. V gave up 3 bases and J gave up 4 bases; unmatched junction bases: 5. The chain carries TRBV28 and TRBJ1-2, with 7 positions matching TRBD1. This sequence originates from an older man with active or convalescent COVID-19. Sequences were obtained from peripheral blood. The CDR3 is CASSFSGGIYGYTF. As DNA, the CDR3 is TGTGCCAGCAGTTTTTCAGGGGGTATCTATGGCTACACCTTC.